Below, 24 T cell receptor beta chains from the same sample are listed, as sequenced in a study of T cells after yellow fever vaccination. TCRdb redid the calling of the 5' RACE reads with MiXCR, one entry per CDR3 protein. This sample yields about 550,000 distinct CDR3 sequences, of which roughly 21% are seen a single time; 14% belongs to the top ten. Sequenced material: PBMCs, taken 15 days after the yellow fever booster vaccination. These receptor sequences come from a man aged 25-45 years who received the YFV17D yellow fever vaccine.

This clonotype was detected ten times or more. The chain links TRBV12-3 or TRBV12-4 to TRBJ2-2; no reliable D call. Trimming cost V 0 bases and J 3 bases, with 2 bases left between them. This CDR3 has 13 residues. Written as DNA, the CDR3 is TGTGCCAGCAGTTTAGCCCACACCGGGGAGCTGTTTTTT. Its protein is CASSLAHTGELFF.

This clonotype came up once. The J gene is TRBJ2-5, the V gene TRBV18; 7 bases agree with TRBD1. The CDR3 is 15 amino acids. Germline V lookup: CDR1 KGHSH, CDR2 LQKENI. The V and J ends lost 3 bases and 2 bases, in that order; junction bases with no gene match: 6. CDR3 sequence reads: CASSPSPGQQETQYF. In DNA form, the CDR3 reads TGTGCCAGCTCACCCTCTCCGGGACAGCAAGAGACCCAGTACTTC.

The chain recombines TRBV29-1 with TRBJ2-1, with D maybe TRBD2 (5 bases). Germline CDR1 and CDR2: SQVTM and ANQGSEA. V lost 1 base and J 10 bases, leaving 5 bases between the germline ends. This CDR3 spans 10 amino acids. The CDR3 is CSVEGGEQFF. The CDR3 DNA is TGCAGCGTTGAAGGAGGGGAGCAGTTCTTC.

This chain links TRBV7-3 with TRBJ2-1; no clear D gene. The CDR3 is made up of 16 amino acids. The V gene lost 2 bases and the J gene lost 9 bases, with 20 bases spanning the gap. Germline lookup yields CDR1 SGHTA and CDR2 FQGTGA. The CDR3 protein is CASSLFGSAALVEQFF. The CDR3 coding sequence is TGTGCCAGCAGCTTATTCGGTTCTGCCGCGTTAGTTGAGCAGTTCTTC.

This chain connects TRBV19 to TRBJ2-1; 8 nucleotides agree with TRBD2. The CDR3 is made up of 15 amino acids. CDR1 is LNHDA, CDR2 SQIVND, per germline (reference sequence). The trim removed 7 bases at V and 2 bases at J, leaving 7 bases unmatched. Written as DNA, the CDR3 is TGTGCCAGTACCTTACGTAGCGGGACCTACAATGAGCAGTTCTTC. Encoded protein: CASTLRSGTYNEQFF.

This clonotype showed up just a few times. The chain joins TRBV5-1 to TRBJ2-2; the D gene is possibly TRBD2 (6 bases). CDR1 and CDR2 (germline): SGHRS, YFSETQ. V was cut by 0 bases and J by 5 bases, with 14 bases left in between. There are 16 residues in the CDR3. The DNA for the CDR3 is TGCGCCAGCAGCTTGGTGGGGGGACCACAGACCGGGGAGCTGTTTTTT. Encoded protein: CASSLVGGPQTGELFF.

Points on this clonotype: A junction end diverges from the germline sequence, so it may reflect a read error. Written as DNA, the CDR3 is TGTGCCAGCACCCAACTAGCGGGAGGGCCACGGGAGCAGTTCTTC. It encodes CASTQLAGGPREQFF. V and J are TRBV3-1 and TRBJ2-1; 13 bases align to TRBD2. The germline V gene encodes CDR1 LGHDT and CDR2 YNNKEL (reference sequence). The CDR3 covers 15 residues.

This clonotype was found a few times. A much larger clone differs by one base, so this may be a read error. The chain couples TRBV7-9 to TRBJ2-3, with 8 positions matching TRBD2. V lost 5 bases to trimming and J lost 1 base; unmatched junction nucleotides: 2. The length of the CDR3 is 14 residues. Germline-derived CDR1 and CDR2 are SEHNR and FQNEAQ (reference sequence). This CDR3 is CASSVTSGTDTQYF. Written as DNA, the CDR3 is TGTGCCAGCAGCGTGACTAGCGGCACAGATACGCAGTATTTT.

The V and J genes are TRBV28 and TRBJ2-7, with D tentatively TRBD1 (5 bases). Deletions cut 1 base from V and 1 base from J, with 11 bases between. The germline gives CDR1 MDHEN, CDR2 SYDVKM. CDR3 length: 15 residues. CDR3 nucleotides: TGTGCCAGCAGTTTATCGGTTAGGGGATCCTACGAGCAGTACTTC. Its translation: CASSLSVRGSYEQYF.

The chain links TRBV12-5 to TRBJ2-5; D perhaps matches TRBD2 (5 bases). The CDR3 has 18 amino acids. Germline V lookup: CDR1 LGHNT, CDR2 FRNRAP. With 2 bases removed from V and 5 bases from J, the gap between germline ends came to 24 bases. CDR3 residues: CASGLILEGKPHFETQYF. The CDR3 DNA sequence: TGTGCTAGTGGTTTGATACTAGAGGGTAAGCCCCACTTCGAGACCCAGTACTTC. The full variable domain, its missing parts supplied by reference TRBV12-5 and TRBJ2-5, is DARVTQTPRHKVTEMGQEVTMRCQPILGHNTVFWYRQTMMQGLELLAYFRNRAPLDDSGMPKDRFSAEMPDATLATLKIQPSEPRDSAVYFCASGLILEGKPHFETQYFGPGTRLLVL.

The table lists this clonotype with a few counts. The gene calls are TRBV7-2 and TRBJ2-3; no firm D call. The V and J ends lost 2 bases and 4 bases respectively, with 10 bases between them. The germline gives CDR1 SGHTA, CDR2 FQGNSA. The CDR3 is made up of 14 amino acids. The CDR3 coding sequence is TGTGCCAGCAGCTTAATTGTATCGCCAGATACGCAGTATTTT. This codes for CASSLIVSPDTQYF.

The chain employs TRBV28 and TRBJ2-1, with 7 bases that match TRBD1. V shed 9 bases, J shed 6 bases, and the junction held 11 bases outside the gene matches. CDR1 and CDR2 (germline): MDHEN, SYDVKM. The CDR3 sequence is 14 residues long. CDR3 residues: CARGPEGAGNEQFF. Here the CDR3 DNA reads TGTGCCAGGGGCCCCGAGGGGGCGGGCAATGAGCAGTTCTTC.

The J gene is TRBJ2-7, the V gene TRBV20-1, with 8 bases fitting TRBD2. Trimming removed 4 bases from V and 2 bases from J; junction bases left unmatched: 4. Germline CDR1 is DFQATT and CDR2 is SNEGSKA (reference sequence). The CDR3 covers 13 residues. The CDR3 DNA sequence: TGCAGTGCTATTAGCGGGGTTACCTACGAGCAGTACTTC. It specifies CSAISGVTYEQYF.

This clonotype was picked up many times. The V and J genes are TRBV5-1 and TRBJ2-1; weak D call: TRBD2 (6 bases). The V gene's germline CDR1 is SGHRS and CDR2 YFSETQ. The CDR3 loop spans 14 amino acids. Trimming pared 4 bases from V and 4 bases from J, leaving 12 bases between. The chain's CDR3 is CASSAGLRYNEQFF. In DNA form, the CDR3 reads TGCGCCAGCAGCGCGGGACTTCGTTACAATGAGCAGTTCTTC.

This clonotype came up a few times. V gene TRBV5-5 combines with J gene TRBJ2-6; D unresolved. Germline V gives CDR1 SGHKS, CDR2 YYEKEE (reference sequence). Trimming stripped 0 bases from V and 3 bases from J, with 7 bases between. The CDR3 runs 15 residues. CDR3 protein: CASSLAGGGANVLTF. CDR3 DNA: TGTGCCAGCAGCTTGGCAGGTGGTGGGGCCAACGTCCTGACTTTC.

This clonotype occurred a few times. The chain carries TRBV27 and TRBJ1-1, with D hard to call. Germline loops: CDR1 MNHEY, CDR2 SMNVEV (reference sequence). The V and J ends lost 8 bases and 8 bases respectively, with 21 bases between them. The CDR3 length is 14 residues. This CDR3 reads CASSLIGSTVEAFF. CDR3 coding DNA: TGTGCCAGCTCCTTGATCGGGTCTACAGTAGAAGCTTTCTTT.

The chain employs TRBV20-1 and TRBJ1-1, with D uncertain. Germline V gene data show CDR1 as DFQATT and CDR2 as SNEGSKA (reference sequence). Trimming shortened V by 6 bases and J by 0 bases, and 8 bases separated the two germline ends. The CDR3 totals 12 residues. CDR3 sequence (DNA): TGCAGTGCCGACACCATGAACACTGAAGCTTTCTTT. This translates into CSADTMNTEAFF.

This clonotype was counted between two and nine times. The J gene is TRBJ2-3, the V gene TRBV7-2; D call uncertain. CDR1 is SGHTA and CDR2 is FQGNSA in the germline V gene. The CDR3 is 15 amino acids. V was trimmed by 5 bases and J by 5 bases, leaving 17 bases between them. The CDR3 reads CASSPPRGVGDTQYF. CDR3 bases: TGTGCCAGCAGCCCGCCCCGCGGAGTCGGAGATACGCAGTATTTT.

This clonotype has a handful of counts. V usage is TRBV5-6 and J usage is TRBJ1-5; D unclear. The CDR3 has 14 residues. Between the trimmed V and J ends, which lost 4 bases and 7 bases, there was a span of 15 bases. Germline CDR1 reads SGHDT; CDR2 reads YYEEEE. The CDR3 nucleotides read TGTGCCAGCAGCCGCTACAGAAACTCACAGCCCCAGCATTTT. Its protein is CASSRYRNSQPQHF.

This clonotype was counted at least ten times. In nucleotides, the CDR3 is TGCAGTTATCACTCCCCGGACTACCTCGAGCAGTTCTTC. Its translation: CSYHSPDYLEQFF. The rearrangement links TRBV20-1 to TRBJ2-1; perhaps TRBD2 as D (6 bases). The ends were cut back, 8 bases at V and 10 bases at J, with 21 bases in the middle. The CDR3 contains 13 residues. CDR1 is DFQATT, CDR2 SNEGSKA, per germline (reference sequence).

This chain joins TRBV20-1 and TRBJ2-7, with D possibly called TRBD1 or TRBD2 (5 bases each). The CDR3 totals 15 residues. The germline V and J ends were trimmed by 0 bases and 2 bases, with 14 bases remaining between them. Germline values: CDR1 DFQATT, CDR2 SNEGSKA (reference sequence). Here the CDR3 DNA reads TGCAGTGCTAGAGATGGGACCGCTCAAACCTACGAGCAGTACTTC. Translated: CSARDGTAQTYEQYF.

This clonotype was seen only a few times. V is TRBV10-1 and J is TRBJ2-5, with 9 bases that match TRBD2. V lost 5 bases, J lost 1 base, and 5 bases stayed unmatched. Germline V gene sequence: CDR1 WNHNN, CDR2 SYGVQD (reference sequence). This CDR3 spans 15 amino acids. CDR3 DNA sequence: TGCGCCAGCAGTAATAGCGGGAGCCCCCAAGAGACCCAGTACTTC. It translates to CASSNSGSPQETQYF.

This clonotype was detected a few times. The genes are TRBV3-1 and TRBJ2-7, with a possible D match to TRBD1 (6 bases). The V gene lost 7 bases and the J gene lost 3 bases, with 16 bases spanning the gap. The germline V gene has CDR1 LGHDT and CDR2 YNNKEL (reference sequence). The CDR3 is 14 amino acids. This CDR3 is CASNPGTGSYEQYF. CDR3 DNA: TGTGCCAGCAACCCCGGTACAGGGAGCTACGAGCAGTACTTC.

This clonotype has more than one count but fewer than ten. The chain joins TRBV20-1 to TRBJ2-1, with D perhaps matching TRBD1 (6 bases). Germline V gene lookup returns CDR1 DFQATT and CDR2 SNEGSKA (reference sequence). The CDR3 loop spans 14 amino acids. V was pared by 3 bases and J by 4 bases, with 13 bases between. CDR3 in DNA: TGCAGTGCTAGTATCGGGACAACGTACAATGAGCAGTTCTTC. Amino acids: CSASIGTTYNEQFF.